This TCR beta chain was recovered during a study of cytomegalovirus exposure and HLA in healthy donors. Study overall: There were roughly 120 million unique TCR beta sequences, drawn from 180 million or so T cells, in an earlier analysis.

This clone has more than one count but fewer than ten. The V and J ends lost 7 bases and 4 bases, in that order; junction bases with no gene match: 5. CDR1 is MNHNS, CDR2 SASEGT, per germline. The CDR3 extends over 13 amino acids. PCR employed 60 Vbeta and 13 Jbeta primers. The data were produced by immunoSEQ multiplex PCR, yet TCRdb's version contains in-frame clones alone and is incomplete. Among more than 140,000 clones listed, under 70% were seen once. The sample consisted of PBMCs. The source of this sequence is a woman aged 30 to 39 in good health and CMV-seropositive. The J gene is TRBJ2-5, the V gene TRBV6-1, with 8 bases lining up with TRBD2. CDR3 in amino acids: CASTGTRRETQYF. CDR3 nucleotides: TGTGCCAGCACCGGGACTAGGCGAGAGACCCAGTACTTC.